Listed here are 27 T cell receptor beta chains from one sample, sequenced in a study of blood T cells in healthy people across ages. Sample-barcoded 5' priming and a J-beta primer mix drove a second PCR of 7 to 11 cycles. Each CDR3 protein gets one entry after TCRdb re-called the 5' RACE reads with MiXCR. The sample shows approximately 780,000 distinct CDR3 sequences, 20% to 30% of them seen only once. The same data also contributed to another study, on T cells of mothers and their children.

The sequenced sample consisted of blood. The receptors come from a boy aged 5-17 years in good health.

This clonotype has just a few counts. The chain combines TRBV5-1 with TRBJ2-4; 13 bases agree with TRBD2. The CDR3 runs 19 residues. Germline V gene sequence: CDR1 SGHRS, CDR2 YFSETQ. The trim removed 2 bases at V and 2 bases at J, leaving 10 bases unmatched. Written as DNA, the CDR3 is TGCGCCAGCAGCTTCTCAACTAGCGGGGGGGCTATTACCAAAAACATTCAGTACTTC. Protein product: CASSFSTSGGAITKNIQYF.

This clonotype showed up just a few times. The genes are TRBV2 and TRBJ2-2, with 9 bases identical to TRBD2. This CDR3 has 15 residues. V was pared by 1 base and J by 3 bases, with 0 bases of the junction left unmatched. Germline values: CDR1 SNHLY, CDR2 FYNNEI. CDR3 nucleotide sequence: TGTGCCAGCAGTGAAGGGACTAGCGACACCGGGGAGCTGTTTTTT. Translated, it gives CASSEGTSDTGELFF.

The chain is built from TRBV28 and TRBJ2-4, with D perhaps matching TRBD1 (6 bases). This CDR3 has 14 residues. V gave up 6 bases and J gave up 4 bases, with 13 bases separating them. In germline, CDR1 is MDHEN, CDR2 SYDVKM. The CDR3 DNA follows: TGTGCCAGCAGCATCGGGACACTGAAAAACATTCAGTACTTC. Its protein is CASSIGTLKNIQYF.

The chain recombines TRBV7-2 with TRBJ1-6; D gene ambiguous. CDR3 size: 13 residues. The V gene's germline CDR1 is SGHTA and CDR2 FQGNSA. Trimming pared 1 base from V and 10 bases from J, leaving 8 bases between. The CDR3 loop is CASSLVGASPLHF. The CDR3 nucleotides read TGTGCCAGCAGCTTAGTAGGAGCGTCACCCCTCCACTTT. Full variable domain (missing parts from reference TRBV7-2 and TRBJ1-6): GAGVSQSPSNKVTEKGKDVELRCDPISGHTALYWYRQSLGQGLEFLIYFQGNSAPDKSGLPSDRFSAERTGGSVSTLTIQRTQQEDSAVYLCASSLVGASPLHFGNGTRLTVT.

The chain uses TRBV5-1 and TRBJ2-5; D is possibly TRBD1 or TRBD2 (6 bases each). V was cut by 5 bases and J by 1 base, with 15 bases left in between. The CDR3 runs to 15 residues. The germline CDR1 and CDR2 sequences are SGHRS and YFSETQ. The CDR3 here is CASRNGGPVQETQYF. DNA of the CDR3: TGCGCCAGCAGAAACGGGGGCCCGGTCCAAGAGACCCAGTACTTC.

This clonotype was observed a handful of times. The chain combines TRBV29-1 with TRBJ2-5, with D possibly called TRBD1 or TRBD2 (5 bases each). Germline lookup yields CDR1 SQVTM and CDR2 ANQGSEA. The CDR3 is 14 residues long. V dropped 7 bases and J dropped 1 base, with 16 bases sitting between them. Written as DNA, the CDR3 is TGCAGCGCCCCCGCTTCCGGGACCCAAGAGACCCAGTACTTC. It specifies CSAPASGTQETQYF.

This clonotype showed up just a few times. V is TRBV4-1 and J is TRBJ1-5; no definite D call. The CDR3 has 17 amino acids. CDR1 is MGHRA, CDR2 YSYEKL, per germline. The germline V and J ends were trimmed by 0 bases and 2 bases, with 14 bases remaining between them. In DNA form, the CDR3 reads TGCGCCAGCAGCCAAGACAGGTTCGTGTATGGCAATCAGCCCCAGCATTTT. As protein: CASSQDRFVYGNQPQHF.

The chain couples TRBV5-6 to TRBJ2-1; 7 positions match TRBD2. The V gene's germline CDR1 is SGHDT and CDR2 YYEEEE. Losses at the gene ends were 4 bases for V and 6 bases for J; bases not matched to a gene: 10. The CDR3 runs to 15 residues. The CDR3 coding sequence is TGTGCCAGCAGCCGCCGGGGGGTTTTTTCCAATGAGCAGTTCTTC. It encodes CASSRRGVFSNEQFF.

This clonotype was seen more than once but under ten times. V and J are TRBV15 and TRBJ1-3; tentatively, D is TRBD1 (5 bases). CDR1 is LNHNV, CDR2 YYDKDF, per germline (reference sequence). This CDR3 contains 17 residues. Trimming took 4 bases from V and 7 from J, leaving 23 bases between them. The CDR3: CATSNPGGREHGNTIYF. CDR3 nucleotides: TGTGCCACCAGCAACCCGGGGGGTAGGGAACATGGGAACACCATATATTTT.

The chain employs TRBV6-5 and TRBJ2-3; D is undetermined. The germline V gene encodes CDR1 MNHEY and CDR2 SVGAGI. V was clipped by 6 bases and J by 2 bases, with 9 bases between them. The CDR3 has 13 residues. The chain's CDR3 is CASRGLSTDTQYF. The DNA for the CDR3 is TGTGCCAGCAGAGGCCTTTCCACAGATACGCAGTATTTT.

This rearrangement joins TRBV28 to TRBJ2-1; D is possibly TRBD2 (6 bases). With the DNA end fitting TRBJ2-7 better, the J assignment may be wrong. This CDR3 spans 14 amino acids. Per germline, CDR1 MDHEN and CDR2 SYDVKM. CDR3 nucleotide sequence: TGTGCCAGCAGTCTAGCGTCTTTTTACCACGAGCAGTACTTC. Translation: CASSLASFYHEQYF.

The genes are TRBV25-1 and TRBJ1-2; tentative D call: TRBD1 (6 bases). V lost 7 bases and J lost 7, with 16 bases in between. Germline loops: CDR1 MGHDK, CDR2 SYGVNS. The CDR3 loop spans 13 amino acids. CDR3 in amino acids: CASTTQGPGGYTF. CDR3 nucleotide sequence: TGTGCCAGCACGACGCAGGGGCCGGGTGGCTACACCTTC.

This clonotype showed up just a few times. The chain uses TRBV30 and TRBJ2-7, with D tentatively TRBD1 (5 bases). V was clipped by 2 bases and J by 5 bases, with 16 bases between them. CDR1 and CDR2 (germline): GTSNPN, SVGIG (reference sequence). The CDR3 spans 14 residues. The CDR3 nucleotides are TGTGCCTGGAGTAACCTGGCAGGGATGAACGAGCAGTACTTC. This codes for CAWSNLAGMNEQYF.

The V and J genes are TRBV10-3 and TRBJ2-5, with 8 bases matching TRBD1. Per germline, CDR1 ENHRY and CDR2 SYGVKD. The CDR3 length is 17 residues. Trimming removed 0 bases from V and 0 bases from J; junction bases left unmatched: 6. This chain's CDR3 is CAISESGQGLHQETQYF. Here the CDR3 DNA reads TGTGCCATCAGTGAGTCAGGACAGGGCCTCCACCAAGAGACCCAGTACTTC.

This clonotype was seen a handful of times. V usage is TRBV11-2 and J usage is TRBJ1-4; D gene ambiguous. Trimming removed 2 bases from V and 1 base from J, with 8 bases in between. Germline loops: CDR1 SGHAT, CDR2 FQNNGV. This CDR3 has 15 residues. The CDR3 DNA is TGTGCCAGCAGCTTAAGTAGTGTAACTAATGAAAAACTGTTTTTT. It yields the protein CASSLSSVTNEKLFF.

This sequence joins TRBV10-2 and TRBJ1-1; 9 bases fit TRBD1. V lost 6 bases and J lost 4; bases outside the gene matches: 3. CDR1 and CDR2 (germline): WSHSY, SAAADI. CDR3 length equals 13 residues. CDR3 amino acids: CASRVDRGTEAFF. DNA for the CDR3: TGCGCCAGCAGGGTGGACAGGGGCACTGAAGCTTTCTTT.

The chain combines TRBV5-1 with TRBJ2-3; 12 nucleotides match TRBD2. The germline CDR1 and CDR2 sequences are SGHRS and YFSETQ. V was clipped by 4 bases and J by 1 base; unmatched bases: 7. The CDR3 has 17 amino acids. This CDR3 reads CASSHRLAGDGTDTQYF. DNA of the CDR3: TGCGCCAGCAGCCATAGACTAGCGGGGGATGGCACAGATACGCAGTATTTT.

This sequence joins TRBV9 and TRBJ2-1; possibly TRBD2 for D (6 bases). Looked up from germline, CDR1 is SGDLS and CDR2 is YYNGEE. CDR3 length equals 11 residues. V was pared by 9 bases and J by 3 bases, with 7 bases between. The CDR3, as DNA: TGTGCCACGGGGGACTACAATGAGCAGTTCTTC. Translated, it gives CATGDYNEQFF.

V gene TRBV12-3 or TRBV12-4 combines with J gene TRBJ2-1; 7 nucleotides agree with TRBD2. The CDR3 extends over 13 amino acids. J gave up 12 bases and V 0 bases, and 5 bases lay outside the gene matches. CDR3 loop: CASSLAPTGGQFF. CDR3 DNA sequence: TGTGCCAGCAGTTTAGCGCCGACGGGGGGGCAGTTCTTC.

This clonotype appeared a few times. The J gene is TRBJ2-5, the V gene TRBV18, with unresolved D. From germline, CDR1 is KGHSH and CDR2 LQKENI. The CDR3 length is 13 residues. V dropped 2 bases and J dropped 5 bases, with 9 bases sitting between them. CDR3 protein: CASSPDHVETQYF. The CDR3 nucleotides are TGTGCCAGCTCACCAGATCATGTGGAGACCCAGTACTTC. Combining the CDR3 with reference TRBV18 and TRBJ2-5 gives the whole variable domain NAGVMQNPRHLVRRRGQEARLRCSPMKGHSHVYWYRQLPEEGLKFMVYLQKENIIDESGMPKERFSAEFPKEGPSILRIQQVVRGDSAAYFCASSPDHVETQYFGPGTRLLVL.

The chain joins TRBV20-1 to TRBJ2-5; TRBD1 matches at 7 bases. The CDR3 is 13 amino acids. J gave up 0 bases and V 5 bases, and 3 bases lay outside the gene matches. CDR1 is DFQATT and CDR2 is SNEGSKA in the germline V gene (reference sequence). The CDR3 loop is CSAVGQYQETQYF. Here the CDR3 DNA reads TGCAGTGCTGTGGGACAGTACCAAGAGACCCAGTACTTC.

This clonotype was seen only a few times. The chain recombines TRBV9 with TRBJ2-2; TRBD2 is a possible D gene (6 bases). CDR1 and CDR2 from the germline V gene are SGDLS and YYNGEE. The germline V and J ends were trimmed by 0 bases and 5 bases, with 11 bases remaining between them. The CDR3 extends over 15 amino acids. Here the CDR3 DNA reads TGTGCCAGCAGCGTAGGCGGGCGGGAAACCGGGGAGCTGTTTTTT. Its protein is CASSVGGRETGELFF.

This clonotype was seen only a few times. The rearrangement joins TRBV5-5 to TRBJ2-5, with D hard to call. There are 14 residues in the CDR3. Germline assignment: CDR1 SGHKS and CDR2 YYEKEE (reference sequence). Trimming removed 0 bases from V and 5 bases from J, with 11 bases in between. CDR3 protein: CASSLEVAKETQYF. CDR3 DNA sequence: TGTGCCAGCAGCTTGGAAGTGGCAAAGGAGACCCAGTACTTC.

This clonotype was detected once. The CDR3 carries no conserved terminal phenylalanine or tryptophan, so it likely arises from a read error. The chain couples TRBV5-1 to TRBJ2-1; D gene ambiguous. The V gene lost 5 bases and the J gene lost 0 bases, with 12 bases spanning the gap. The CDR3 has 15 residues. Germline loops: CDR1 SGHRS, CDR2 YFSETQ. CDR3 loop: CASSSPLDSYNEQFL. The CDR3 DNA follows: TGCGCCAGCAGTTCTCCGCTTGACTCCTACAATGAGCAGTTCCTC.

The V gene is TRBV13, the J gene TRBJ2-5; D is perhaps TRBD2 (6 bases). The CDR3 consists of 13 residues. Germline values: CDR1 PRHDT, CDR2 FYEKMQ (reference sequence). Trimming took 7 bases from V and 5 from J, leaving 14 bases between them. CDR3 sequence: CASTTGVRETQYF. The CDR3 DNA reads as TGTGCCAGCACCACGGGGGTGCGTGAGACCCAGTACTTC.

This clonotype was detected only a few times. V usage is TRBV7-9 and J usage is TRBJ1-1; no firm D call. CDR1 is SEHNR and CDR2 is FQNEAQ in the germline V gene (reference sequence). The CDR3 covers 13 residues. Trimming removed 2 bases at V and 3 bases at J, with 7 bases between. This CDR3 is CASSLQGYTEAFF. The CDR3 nucleotides read TGTGCCAGCAGCTTACAAGGATACACTGAAGCTTTCTTT.

The CDR3 nucleotides are TGTGCCAGCAGCCGACCCCAGACAGGTCTCTATGGCTACACCTTC. It codes for CASSRPQTGLYGYTF. The genes are TRBV12-3 or TRBV12-4 and TRBJ1-2, with D possibly TRBD1 on 6 matching bases. Trimming took off 6 bases at V and 4 bases at J, with 18 bases between the two ends. The CDR3 has 15 amino acids.